This record looks at one T cell receptor beta chain sequence and its context. Germline V gene sequence: CDR1 SGHVS, CDR2 FNYEAQ. There are 15 residues in the CDR3. V dropped 0 bases and J dropped 5; count of bases not matched to a gene: 6. Data came from immunoSEQ multiplex PCR; TCRdb stores just in-frame clones and leaves some out. The sample holds over 300,000 clones, under 90% seen once. These data belong to a study of blood T cell repertoires in COVID-19. Study overall: Acute and convalescent COVID-19 specimens originated in the United States, Italy and Spain.

Those enrolled, adults aged about 18 to 89 years, came from some 23 US areas. Participant reports of clinical history set cohort assignment. The chain recombines TRBV7-6 with TRBJ1-1, with 7 positions matching TRBD1. Sequenced input: PBMCs or T cells enriched from blood (not recorded which). This receptor was obtained from a woman between 18 and 29 years old who had recovered from COVID-19. CDR3 DNA: TGTGCCAGCAGCTTAGCGGGACAGTTTGTAACTGAAGCTTTCTTT. Protein product: CASSLAGQFVTEAFF.